This is a list of T cell receptor beta chains from one sample in a study of blood T cells in healthy people across ages. Each CDR3 protein is one row after TCRdb ran MiXCR on the 5' RACE reads. The table has about 1.8 million distinct CDR3 sequences, 40% to 55% seen once. Sequencing was performed on blood. These receptors originate from a woman aged 40 to 55 in good health. Each CDR3 is given with its conserved first and last residue. D genes are given only for firm matches. Size tells how often a clone was seen (once, few, many) or the class of an expanded clone, and some rows leave it out.

TRBV6-2/TRBV6-3	NA	TRBJ2-3	few	TGTGCCAGCAGTACCCAGCCAGATACGCAGTATTTT	CASSTQPDTQYF
TRBV3-1	NA	TRBJ2-7	NA	TGTGCCAGCAGCCAAGATTCGGGCTCTAGCTCCTACGAGCAGTACTTC	CASSQDSGSSSYEQYF
TRBV24-1	TRBD2	TRBJ2-1	NA	TGTGCCACCAGTGACCGACCTCCTTCCACTAGCGGGGATGAGCAGTTCTTC	CATSDRPPSTSGDEQFF
TRBV28	TRBD2	TRBJ2-3	NA	TGTGCCAGCACCAGGAGGTCAGCGGGGGGTACAGATACGCAGTATTTT	CASTRRSAGGTDTQYF
TRBV12-5	TRBD1	TRBJ2-7	NA	TGTGCTAGGACGGACAGGGAATCTCTCTACGAGCAGTACTTC	CARTDRESLYEQYF
TRBV7-2	TRBD1	TRBJ2-5	NA	TGTGCCAGCAGCGAGCCCGACAGGGGCAGGGTAGAGACCCAGTACTTC	CASSEPDRGRVETQYF
TRBV20-1	TRBD1	TRBJ1-5	few	TGCAGTGCTGAGGACAGGGCTAGACAGCCCCAGCATTTT	CSAEDRARQPQHF
TRBV7-2	NA	TRBJ1-5	once	TGTGCCAGCAGCCCACACTATAGCAATCAGCCCCAGCATTTT	CASSPHYSNQPQHF
TRBV5-1	TRBD1	TRBJ2-1	NA	TGCGCCAGCAGCTCCTCGGGACAGTCCTACAATGAGCAGTTCTTC	CASSSSGQSYNEQFF
TRBV12-3/TRBV12-4	NA	TRBJ1-2	NA	TGTGCCAGCAGTTTGATGGGGGGAACGTTGGATGGCTACACCTTC	CASSLMGGTLDGYTF
TRBV7-2	NA	TRBJ1-2	NA	TGTGCCAGCAGCGGCAGGCAGTGGGACTATGGCTACACCTTC	CASSGRQWDYGYTF
TRBV13	NA	TRBJ1-6	NA	TGTACCAGCAGCTTAGGGCAGAATAATTCACCCCTCCACTTT	CTSSLGQNNSPLHF
TRBV20-1	TRBD2	TRBJ2-7	few	TGCAGTGCTAGTGGAGGACTAGCGGGGGACGAGCAGTACTTC	CSASGGLAGDEQYF
TRBV20-1	NA	TRBJ2-5	few	TGCAGTGCTAGCAAGCACGAGACCCAGTACTTC	CSASKHETQYF
TRBV4-3	TRBD2	TRBJ2-1	NA	TGCGCCAGCAGCCAACCCCTTGGGAGTAGCGGGAGGGCCTACAATGAGCAGTTCTTC	CASSQPLGSSGRAYNEQFF
TRBV6-2/TRBV6-3	TRBD2	TRBJ2-1	NA	TGTGCCAGCAGTTACTCTCGGCTAGCGGGGGGCAATGAGCAGTTCTTC	CASSYSRLAGGNEQFF
TRBV7-2	NA	TRBJ1-4	NA	TGTGCCAGCAGCTTAGGGGGCTCCCTGAAAGGGCTGTTTTTT	CASSLGGSLKGLFF
TRBV9	NA	TRBJ2-5	NA	TGTGCCAGCAGCGTAGGAAAGGGGACGCCGGTGCTGGAGACCCAGTACTTC	CASSVGKGTPVLETQYF
TRBV7-9	NA	TRBJ2-7	once	TGTGCCAGCAGCCCCGTTAAGGGGAGCGCCTACGAGCAGTACTTC	CASSPVKGSAYEQYF
TRBV14	NA	TRBJ1-3	NA	TGTGCCAGCAGCCAAGTTTCACTCTCTGGAAACACCATATATTTT	CASSQVSLSGNTIYF
TRBV10-3	NA	TRBJ2-7	many	TGTGCCATCAGTGAAGCCATCTACGAGCAGTACTTC	CAISEAIYEQYF
TRBV25-1	NA	TRBJ1-2	NA	TGTGCCAGCGGCGCAGGGTTTTTGGGCTACACCTTC	CASGAGFLGYTF
TRBV12-3/TRBV12-4	TRBD2	TRBJ2-5	NA	TGTGCCAGCAGTCCCCGAGGCGCGGGGGGACAAGAGACCCAGTACTTC	CASSPRGAGGQETQYF
TRBV7-2	NA	TRBJ2-3	few	TGTGCCAGCAGCTTAGCGGGGGGCAAGAATACGCAGTATTTT	CASSLAGGKNTQYF
TRBV27	TRBD2	TRBJ2-5	few	TGTGCCAGCAGTTTACGGCTAGCGGGGGAAAACCAAGAGACCCAGTACTTC	CASSLRLAGENQETQYF
TRBV12-3/TRBV12-4	TRBD1	TRBJ2-5	NA	TGTGCCAGTACCGGACAGGCCAATGAGCAGTACTTC	CASTGQANEQYF
TRBV2	NA	TRBJ2-5	NA	TGTGCCAGCAGTGAAGCTGGCGAAGAGACCCAGTACTTC	CASSEAGEETQYF
TRBV9	NA	TRBJ2-1	NA	TGTGCCAGCCAGGGGTACAATGAGCAGTTCTTC	CASQGYNEQFF
TRBV7-3	NA	TRBJ1-2	NA	TGTGCCAGCAGCCAGGGCGAGGGATATGGCTACACCTTC	CASSQGEGYGYTF
TRBV10-3	NA	TRBJ2-1	NA	TGTGCTGCGATGGGGGATAACTACAATGAGCAGTTCTTC	CAAMGDNYNEQFF
TRBV27	TRBD2	TRBJ2-3	NA	TGTGCCAGCAGTTCAGTATGGGCGGGGGGCACAGATACGCAGTATTTT	CASSSVWAGGTDTQYF
TRBV6-6	TRBD1	TRBJ1-2	NA	TGTGCCAGCACGGAGTTTACAGGGGCCCCTGGCTACACCTTC	CASTEFTGAPGYTF
TRBV6-2/TRBV6-3	TRBD2	TRBJ2-1	NA	TGTGCCAGCATCCCCGGACTAGCGGGGGGCACGAATTACAATGAGCAGTTCTTC	CASIPGLAGGTNYNEQFF
TRBV5-1	TRBD1	TRBJ2-1	NA	TGCGCCAGCAGGTTGGAGGGACAGGGTACCAATGAGCAGTTCTTC	CASRLEGQGTNEQFF
TRBV20-1	TRBD2	TRBJ2-7	NA	TGCAGTGCTCCCGGGGGGGCCTACGAGCAGTACTTC	CSAPGGAYEQYF
TRBV4-2	TRBD1	TRBJ1-3	NA	TGTGCCAGCAGCCAAGGGATAGACAGGGTTTCTGGAAACACCATATATTTT	CASSQGIDRVSGNTIYF
TRBV6-5	NA	TRBJ1-6	NA	TGTGCCAGCAGTTACGGGGGGAGTTCACCCCTCCACTTT	CASSYGGSSPLHF
TRBV3-1	NA	TRBJ1-4	NA	TGTGCCAGCAACAGGGCCTCTCCTAATGAAAAACTGTTTTTT	CASNRASPNEKLFF
TRBV20-1	NA	TRBJ1-4	NA	TGCAGTGCTAGAGAGGGGGCAACTAATGAAAAACTGTTTTTT	CSAREGATNEKLFF
TRBV15	NA	TRBJ2-4	few	TGTGCCACCACCCCGGGCCACAAAAACATTCAGTACTTC	CATTPGHKNIQYF
TRBV12-3/TRBV12-4	NA	TRBJ1-6	NA	TGTGCCAGCAGTTTGTCGGGGCTGTTTAATTCACCCCTCCACTTT	CASSLSGLFNSPLHF
TRBV4-3	NA	TRBJ1-4	NA	TGCGCCAGCAGCCGAGTGGGATCCTGGGGGGCTAATGAAAAACTGTTTTTT	CASSRVGSWGANEKLFF
TRBV25-1	NA	TRBJ2-7	once	TGTGCCAGCAGTGAAGAGGCCACAACCTACGAGCAGTACTTC	CASSEEATTYEQYF
TRBV19	NA	TRBJ2-6	NA	TGTGCCAGTAGTATTTATCTAGGGGCTGGGGCCAACGTCCTGACTTTC	CASSIYLGAGANVLTF
TRBV28	NA	TRBJ2-1	NA	TGTGCCAGCCGAGAAATTTCCGGGACAGAGCAGTTCTTC	CASREISGTEQFF
TRBV20-1	NA	TRBJ2-3	few	TGCAGTGCTACACCACCATCAGATACGCAGTATTTT	CSATPPSDTQYF
TRBV5-1	NA	TRBJ1-4	NA	TGCGCCAGCAGCCGGGAGGGTTCCGGAGAAAAACTGTTTTTT	CASSREGSGEKLFF
TRBV5-6	NA	TRBJ2-3	NA	TGTGCCAGCAGCGAGGAAGGGGTCCCAGATACGCAGTATTTT	CASSEEGVPDTQYF
TRBV7-9	TRBD1	TRBJ2-7	NA	TGTGCCAGCAGCTTATCAAGAACAGGGGGCAGTGAGTCCTACGAGCAGTACTTC	CASSLSRTGGSESYEQYF